This T cell receptor (beta chain) was retrieved from a study of blood T cell repertoires in COVID-19. Study at large: Donors in the United States, Italy and Spain gave samples during acute or convalescent COVID-19. T cells, B-cell-depleted T cells, or PBMCs supplied cDNA or gDNA.

The trim removed 1 base at V and 8 bases at J, leaving 5 bases unmatched. The CDR3 loop spans 13 amino acids. Germline V lookup: CDR1 SGHTS, CDR2 YDEGEE. Original processing notes: Amplifying reference gene primers gave estimates of nucleated cell counts. Assay: immunoSEQ multiplex PCR; the TCRdb copy retains only in-frame clones and omits some. V and J calls plus clone size are reproduced from that table; the DNA served to infer D and trimming. The repertoire includes fewer than 350,000 clones, 75% to 90% of them detected once, and 10% to 15% sits in the top ten. Seattle enrolled patients during active infection and tracked them longitudinally. This clone has more than one count but fewer than ten.

The receptor was derived from a woman in her seventies with COVID-19, enrolled during active disease. Sequenced: peripheral blood. The chain uses TRBV5-8 and TRBJ1-2; TRBD1 agrees at 7 bases. As DNA, the CDR3 is TGTGCCAGCAGCTTGTTAGGGACAGAAGGCTACACCTTC. Amino acids: CASSLLGTEGYTF.